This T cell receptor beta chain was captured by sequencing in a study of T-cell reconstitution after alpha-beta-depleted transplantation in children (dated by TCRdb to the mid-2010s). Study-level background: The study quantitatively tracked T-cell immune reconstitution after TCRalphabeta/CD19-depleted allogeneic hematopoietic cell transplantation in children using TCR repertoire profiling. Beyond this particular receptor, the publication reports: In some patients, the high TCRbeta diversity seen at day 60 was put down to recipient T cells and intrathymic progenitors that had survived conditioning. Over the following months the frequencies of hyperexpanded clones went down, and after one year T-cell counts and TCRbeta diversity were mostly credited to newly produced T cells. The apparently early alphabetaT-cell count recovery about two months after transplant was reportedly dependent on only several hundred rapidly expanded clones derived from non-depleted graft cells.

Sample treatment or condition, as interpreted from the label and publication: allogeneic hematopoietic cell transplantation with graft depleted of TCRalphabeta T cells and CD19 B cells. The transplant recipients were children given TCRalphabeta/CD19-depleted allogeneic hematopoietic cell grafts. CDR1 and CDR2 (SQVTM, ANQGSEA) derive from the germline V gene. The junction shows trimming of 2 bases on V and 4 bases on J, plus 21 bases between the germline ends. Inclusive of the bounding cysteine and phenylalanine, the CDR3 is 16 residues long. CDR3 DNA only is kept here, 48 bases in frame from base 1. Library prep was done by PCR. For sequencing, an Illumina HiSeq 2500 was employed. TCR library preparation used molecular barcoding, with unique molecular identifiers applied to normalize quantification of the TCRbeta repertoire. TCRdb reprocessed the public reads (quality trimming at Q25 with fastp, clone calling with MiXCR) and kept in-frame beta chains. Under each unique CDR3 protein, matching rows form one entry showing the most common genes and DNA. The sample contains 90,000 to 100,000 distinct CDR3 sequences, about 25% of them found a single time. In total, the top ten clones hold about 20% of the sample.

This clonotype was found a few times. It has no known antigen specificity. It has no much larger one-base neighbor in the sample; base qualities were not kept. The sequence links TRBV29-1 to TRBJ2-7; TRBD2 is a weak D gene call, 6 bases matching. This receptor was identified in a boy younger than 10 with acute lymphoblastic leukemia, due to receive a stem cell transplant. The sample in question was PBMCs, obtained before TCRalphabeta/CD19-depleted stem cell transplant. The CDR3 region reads CSVELPGRQSFYEQYF. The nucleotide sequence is TGCAGCGTTGAACTCCCCGGGAGACAGTCTTTTTACGAGCAGTACTTC.